The clone carrying this TCR beta chain was detected only a few times. Its antigen is as yet unknown. V was clipped by 3 bases and J by 2 bases, with 6 bases between them. Germline CDR1 and CDR2: SGHDT and YYEEEE. The CDR3 consists of 12 residues. TCRdb analysed the 5' RACE reads with MiXCR anew, one entry per CDR3 protein. There are 250,000 to 350,000 distinct CDR3 sequences in the sample; less than 9.5% occur only once, and 3% to 4% lies in the top ten. These data come from a study of T cells after yellow fever vaccination. General study results and limits: Most primary-vaccination clones reappeared after the booster (just under 98% CD4, 75% to 90% CD8).

The clonotype originates from a young man who received the YFV17D yellow fever vaccine. The sequencing used CD4+ T cells sorted from PBMCs, collected 5 days after the yellow fever booster vaccination. V and J are TRBV5-6 and TRBJ2-7, with unresolved D. CDR3 bases: TGTGCCAGCAGCTCCCTCACCTACGAGCAGTACTTC. The encoded protein is CASSSLTYEQYF.